This is a list of T cell receptor beta chains from one sample in a study of blood T cell repertoires in COVID-19. TCRdb's table, derived via immunoSEQ multiplex PCR, lists solely in-frame clones and lacks some. In the table there are 65,000 to 95,000 clones, approximately 82% of which are singletons. Material: peripheral blood. These receptors originate from a woman between 45 and 60 years old with acute or convalescent COVID-19. Both conserved end residues are part of each CDR3. D genes are given only for firm matches. Clone size is stated in some rows and not others, as once, few, many or a class when expanded.

abundance: .
len: 15
j_gene: TRBJ2-1
d_gene: .
v_gene: TRBV4-3
CDR3nt: TGCGCCAGCAGCCCAAATCTAGTTTCGGGGGATGAGCAGTTCTTC
CDR3aa: CASSPNLVSGDEQFF

abundance: .
len: 12
j_gene: TRBJ2-7
d_gene: .
v_gene: TRBV29-1
CDR3nt: TGCAGCGTTGGAGAGTCCAGGGGCGAGCAGTACTTC
CDR3aa: CSVGESRGEQYF

abundance: .
len: 15
j_gene: TRBJ2-2
d_gene: TRBD1
v_gene: TRBV9
CDR3nt: TGTGCCAGCAGCGTGGGACAGGGGCCCACCGGGGAGCTGTTTTTT
CDR3aa: CASSVGQGPTGELFF

abundance: .
len: 15
j_gene: TRBJ1-2
d_gene: .
v_gene: TRBV24-1
CDR3nt: TGTGCCACCAGTGATTCCCGGGGGGGCAACTATGGCTACACCTTC
CDR3aa: CATSDSRGGNYGYTF

abundance: .
len: 14
j_gene: TRBJ2-1
d_gene: .
v_gene: TRBV7-9
CDR3nt: TGTGCCAGCAGCTTATCGGCAGGGCTGAATGAGCAGTTCTTC
CDR3aa: CASSLSAGLNEQFF

abundance: once
len: 15
j_gene: TRBJ1-6
d_gene: TRBD1
v_gene: TRBV4-2
CDR3nt: TGTGCCAGCAGCCTCAGACAGGGCACTGATTCACCCCTCCACTTT
CDR3aa: CASSLRQGTDSPLHF

abundance: few
len: 11
j_gene: TRBJ2-1
d_gene: .
v_gene: TRBV5-4
CDR3nt: TGTGCCAGCAGCTCCCATGTGGAGCAGTTCTTC
CDR3aa: CASSSHVEQFF

abundance: .
len: 16
j_gene: TRBJ2-1
d_gene: TRBD1
v_gene: TRBV19
CDR3nt: TGTGCCAGTAGTACATCCGGGACAGGGAATTACAATGAGCAGTTCTTC
CDR3aa: CASSTSGTGNYNEQFF

abundance: .
len: 16
j_gene: TRBJ2-5
d_gene: TRBD1
v_gene: TRBV4-3
CDR3nt: TGCGCCAGCAGCCAGGAGAGAACAGGGGTAGAAGAGACCCAGTACTTC
CDR3aa: CASSQERTGVEETQYF

abundance: .
len: 15
j_gene: TRBJ1-3
d_gene: .
v_gene: TRBV7-6
CDR3nt: TGTGCCAGCAGCTTAGCTGGATCTAACGGCGGCACCATATATTTT
CDR3aa: CASSLAGSNGGTIYF

abundance: .
len: 19
j_gene: TRBJ1-5
d_gene: TRBD1
v_gene: TRBV2
CDR3nt: TGTGCCAGCAGCCAAAACCCCCCCGGACAGGGGGCTAGCAATCAGCCCCAGCATTTT
CDR3aa: CASSQNPPGQGASNQPQHF

abundance: .
len: 17
j_gene: TRBJ1-2
d_gene: TRBD1
v_gene: TRBV2
CDR3nt: TGTGCCAGCAGTGAAAACCGGGACAGGGGGAGAAGCTATGGCTACACCTTC
CDR3aa: CASSENRDRGRSYGYTF

abundance: once
len: 13
j_gene: TRBJ2-5
d_gene: .
v_gene: TRBV24-1
CDR3nt: TGTGCCACCGCCCAGACCGCGGCGGAGACCCAGTACTTC
CDR3aa: CATAQTAAETQYF

abundance: .
len: 13
j_gene: TRBJ2-7
d_gene: TRBD2
v_gene: TRBV2
CDR3nt: TGTGCCAGCAGTGAATGGGGGGGGTACGGGCAGTACTTC
CDR3aa: CASSEWGGYGQYF

abundance: .
len: 16
j_gene: TRBJ2-1
d_gene: TRBD2
v_gene: TRBV7-6
CDR3nt: TGTGCCAGCAGCTTAGGTTCTGCGGGGGGGAACAATGAGCAGTTCTTC
CDR3aa: CASSLGSAGGNNEQFF

abundance: once
len: 15
j_gene: TRBJ2-7
d_gene: TRBD2
v_gene: TRBV5-1
CDR3nt: TGCGCCAGCAGCAAACTAGCGGAGGAAGGCTACGAGCAGTACTTC
CDR3aa: CASSKLAEEGYEQYF

abundance: .
len: 11
j_gene: TRBJ1-2
d_gene: .
v_gene: TRBV12-3/TRBV12-4
CDR3nt: TGTGCCAGCAGTTTAGTCCGTGGCTACACCTTC
CDR3aa: CASSLVRGYTF

abundance: .
len: 13
j_gene: TRBJ1-3
d_gene: .
v_gene: TRBV9
CDR3nt: TGTGCCAGCAGTTATCAGACTGGGAACACCATATATTTT
CDR3aa: CASSYQTGNTIYF

abundance: .
len: 13
j_gene: TRBJ2-2
d_gene: .
v_gene: TRBV3-1/TRBV3-2
CDR3nt: TGTGCCAGCAGCTTGACAGTGGCCGGGGAGCTGTTTTTT
CDR3aa: CASSLTVAGELFF

abundance: .
len: 15
j_gene: TRBJ2-5
d_gene: TRBD2
v_gene: TRBV5-1
CDR3nt: TGCGCCAGCAGTTTACAACGGGGGGGCCGGGAGACCCAGTACTTC
CDR3aa: CASSLQRGGRETQYF

abundance: few
len: 15
j_gene: TRBJ2-5
d_gene: TRBD1
v_gene: TRBV5-4
CDR3nt: TGTGCCAGCAGCTGGGGGACAGGGGCCCACGAGACCCAGTACTTC
CDR3aa: CASSWGTGAHETQYF

abundance: .
len: 20
j_gene: TRBJ2-2
d_gene: TRBD2
v_gene: TRBV5-1
CDR3nt: TGCGCCAGCAGCTCCAGGGATCTACGACTAGCGGGAAAGGGCACCGGGGAGCTGTTTTTT
CDR3aa: CASSSRDLRLAGKGTGELFF

abundance: .
len: 14
j_gene: TRBJ1-6
d_gene: .
v_gene: TRBV6-5
CDR3nt: TGTGCCAGCAGCTTTATACACAGGCAGCCACCCCTCCACTTT
CDR3aa: CASSFIHRQPPLHF

abundance: .
len: 15
j_gene: TRBJ2-7
d_gene: .
v_gene: TRBV9
CDR3nt: TGTGCCAGCAGCGCAGAGGGTGTAGGGCCCTACGAGCAGTACTTC
CDR3aa: CASSAEGVGPYEQYF

abundance: .
len: 18
j_gene: TRBJ2-2
d_gene: TRBD2
v_gene: TRBV7-9
CDR3nt: TGTGCCAGCAGCCCCCGTTTGGGGGTGGGAGGGAGCACCGGGGAGCTGTTTTTT
CDR3aa: CASSPRLGVGGSTGELFF

abundance: .
len: 12
j_gene: TRBJ2-7
d_gene: .
v_gene: TRBV18
CDR3nt: TGTGCCAGCTCCCCTGCGGGGCCCGAGCAGTACTTC
CDR3aa: CASSPAGPEQYF

abundance: once
len: 13
j_gene: TRBJ2-2
d_gene: .
v_gene: TRBV5-1
CDR3nt: TGCGCCAGCAGCTTGGGGTCGGCCGGGGAGCTGTTTTTT
CDR3aa: CASSLGSAGELFF

abundance: .
len: 21
j_gene: TRBJ1-6
d_gene: TRBD1
v_gene: TRBV7-7
CDR3nt: TGTGCTAGTCCCAGGACGAAGACAGGGCCAGAAGACGGCTCCTATAATTCACCCCTCCACTTT
CDR3aa: CASPRTKTGPEDGSYNSPLHF

abundance: .
len: 12
j_gene: TRBJ2-3
d_gene: .
v_gene: TRBV29-1
CDR3nt: TGCAGCGTTGACGAGGTGGCAGATACGCAGTATTTT
CDR3aa: CSVDEVADTQYF

abundance: .
len: 13
j_gene: TRBJ2-5
d_gene: TRBD2
v_gene: TRBV7-2
CDR3nt: TGTGCCAGCAGTCCTGGACTAGCGCGGACCCAGTACTTC
CDR3aa: CASSPGLARTQYF

abundance: few
len: 15
j_gene: TRBJ1-4
d_gene: .
v_gene: TRBV5-1
CDR3nt: TGCGCCAGCAGTAAAAACGGTTTCCCTAATGAAAAACTGTTTTTT
CDR3aa: CASSKNGFPNEKLFF

abundance: .
len: 16
j_gene: TRBJ2-5
d_gene: TRBD1
v_gene: TRBV18
CDR3nt: TGTGCCAGCTCACCACTGCAGGGGGTTGTACAAGAGACCCAGTACTTC
CDR3aa: CASSPLQGVVQETQYF

abundance: .
len: 12
j_gene: TRBJ2-7
d_gene: .
v_gene: TRBV12-3/TRBV12-4
CDR3nt: TGTGCCAGGTGGGAGAACTCCTACGAGCAGTACTTC
CDR3aa: CARWENSYEQYF

abundance: .
len: 16
j_gene: TRBJ1-1
d_gene: .
v_gene: TRBV5-1
CDR3nt: TGCGCCAGCAGCTTGGGACCTCAGGGATTGCGCACTGAAGCTTTCTTT
CDR3aa: CASSLGPQGLRTEAFF

abundance: .
len: 15
j_gene: TRBJ1-2
d_gene: .
v_gene: TRBV28
CDR3nt: TGTGCCAGCAGCCGAGGGCCTCTTAAGGGAAGTGGCTACACCTTC
CDR3aa: CASSRGPLKGSGYTF

abundance: few
len: 15
j_gene: TRBJ2-7
d_gene: .
v_gene: TRBV7-2
CDR3nt: TGTGCCAGCAGCTTAGGCGGGGTAAGCTCCTACGAGCAGTACTTC
CDR3aa: CASSLGGVSSYEQYF

abundance: .
len: 17
j_gene: TRBJ2-5
d_gene: TRBD1
v_gene: TRBV7-9
CDR3nt: TGTGCCAGCAGCTTAAGACTTCGACAGGGTGGGGGAGAGACCCAGTACTTC
CDR3aa: CASSLRLRQGGGETQYF

abundance: once
len: 13
j_gene: TRBJ2-5
d_gene: TRBD2
v_gene: TRBV2
CDR3nt: TGTGCCAGCGGCCGGGGGGGCGGAGAGACCCAGTACTTC
CDR3aa: CASGRGGGETQYF

abundance: once
len: 15
j_gene: TRBJ1-1
d_gene: TRBD1
v_gene: TRBV5-4
CDR3nt: TGTGCCAGCAGCCCTACCACAGGGGACAGAACAGAGGCTTTCTTT
CDR3aa: CASSPTTGDRTEAFF

abundance: .
len: 14
j_gene: TRBJ2-2
d_gene: .
v_gene: TRBV12-5
CDR3nt: TGTGCTAGTGGTTTTAGTAGTATCGTCGGGGAGCTGTTTTTT
CDR3aa: CASGFSSIVGELFF

abundance: .
len: 16
j_gene: TRBJ2-7
d_gene: TRBD2
v_gene: TRBV5-4
CDR3nt: TGTGCCAGCAGCCTGGGCGGGTCTAGCGGGATCTACGAGCAGTACTTC
CDR3aa: CASSLGGSSGIYEQYF

abundance: .
len: 15
j_gene: TRBJ2-7
d_gene: TRBD2
v_gene: TRBV27
CDR3nt: TGTGCCAGCAGTTCGACTAGCGGGAGTGTAGGCGAGCAGTACTTC
CDR3aa: CASSSTSGSVGEQYF

abundance: .
len: 13
j_gene: TRBJ2-2
d_gene: .
v_gene: TRBV6-6
CDR3nt: TGTGCCAGCAGTTACGTAGGGGCCGGGGAGCTGTTTTTT
CDR3aa: CASSYVGAGELFF

abundance: .
len: 17
j_gene: TRBJ2-1
d_gene: .
v_gene: TRBV4-2
CDR3nt: TGTGCCAGCAGCCAGTCCAGGGCGCTGGCGGTAGGAGATGAGCAGTTCTTC
CDR3aa: CASSQSRALAVGDEQFF

abundance: .
len: 13
j_gene: TRBJ2-3
d_gene: .
v_gene: TRBV6-5
CDR3nt: TGTGCCAGCAGATACGGGAGTATAGATACGCAGTATTTT
CDR3aa: CASRYGSIDTQYF

abundance: few
len: 15
j_gene: TRBJ2-1
d_gene: TRBD2
v_gene: TRBV19
CDR3nt: TGTGCCAGTAGTATGGAGCGGACTAGCGGGGTAATACCGTTCTTC
CDR3aa: CASSMERTSGVIPFF

abundance: .
len: 15
j_gene: TRBJ1-3
d_gene: .
v_gene: TRBV5-1
CDR3nt: TGCGCCAGCAGCAGCCAGGGTAGTTCTGGAAACACCATATATTTT
CDR3aa: CASSSQGSSGNTIYF

abundance: .
len: 15
j_gene: TRBJ1-5
d_gene: .
v_gene: TRBV9
CDR3nt: TGTGCCAGCAGCAGGGGCCCCGTGGAAAGGCAGCCCCAGCATTTT
CDR3aa: CASSRGPVERQPQHF

abundance: .
len: 15
j_gene: TRBJ2-4
d_gene: .
v_gene: TRBV12-5
CDR3nt: TGTGCTAGTGGTTTGGCCGGGAGTAAGGGAAACATTCAGTACTTC
CDR3aa: CASGLAGSKGNIQYF

abundance: .
len: 16
j_gene: TRBJ2-7
d_gene: .
v_gene: TRBV28
CDR3nt: TGTGCCAGCACCAGGAGGAACCTCGGACTATTGTACGAGCAGTACTTC
CDR3aa: CASTRRNLGLLYEQYF

abundance: .
len: 15
j_gene: TRBJ2-7
d_gene: TRBD1
v_gene: TRBV5-6
CDR3nt: TGTGCCAGCAGTTCAGGGGGCAAGATCTCCTACGAGCAGTACTTC
CDR3aa: CASSSGGKISYEQYF

abundance: .
len: 13
j_gene: TRBJ2-1
d_gene: .
v_gene: TRBV18
CDR3nt: TGTGCCAGCTCGTATGACAGCTTCAATGAGCAGTTCTTC
CDR3aa: CASSYDSFNEQFF

abundance: .
len: 11
j_gene: TRBJ1-2
d_gene: TRBD1
v_gene: TRBV30
CDR3nt: TGTGCCTGGCCGACAGGGAATGGCTACACCTTC
CDR3aa: CAWPTGNGYTF

abundance: .
len: 13
j_gene: TRBJ1-6
d_gene: TRBD1
v_gene: TRBV2
CDR3nt: TGTGCCAGCGGGGACAGGGTATATTCACCCCTCCACTTT
CDR3aa: CASGDRVYSPLHF

abundance: few
len: 17
j_gene: TRBJ2-5
d_gene: TRBD2
v_gene: TRBV5-4
CDR3nt: TGTGCCAGCAGCGTGGGACTAGCGGGAGAGGGGGGAGAGACCCAGTACTTC
CDR3aa: CASSVGLAGEGGETQYF